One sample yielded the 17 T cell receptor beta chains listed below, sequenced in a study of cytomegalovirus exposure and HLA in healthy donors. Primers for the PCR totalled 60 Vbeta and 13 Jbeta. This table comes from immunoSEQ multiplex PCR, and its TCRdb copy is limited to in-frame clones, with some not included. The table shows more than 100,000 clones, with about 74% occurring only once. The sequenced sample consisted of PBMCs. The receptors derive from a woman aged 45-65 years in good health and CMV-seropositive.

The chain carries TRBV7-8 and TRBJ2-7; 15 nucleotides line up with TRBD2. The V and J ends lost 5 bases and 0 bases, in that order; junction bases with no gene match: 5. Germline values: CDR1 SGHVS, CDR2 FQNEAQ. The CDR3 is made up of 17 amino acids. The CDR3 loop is CASSKGLAGGYSYEQYF. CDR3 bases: TGTGCCAGCAGCAAGGGACTAGCGGGGGGCTACTCCTACGAGCAGTACTTC.

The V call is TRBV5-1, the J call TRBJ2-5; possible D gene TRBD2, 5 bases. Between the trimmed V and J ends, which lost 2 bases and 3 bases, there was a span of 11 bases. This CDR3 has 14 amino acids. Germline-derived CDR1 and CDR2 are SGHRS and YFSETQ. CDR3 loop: CASSFLGAEETQYF. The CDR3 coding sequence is TGCGCCAGCAGCTTTCTCGGAGCGGAAGAGACCCAGTACTTC.

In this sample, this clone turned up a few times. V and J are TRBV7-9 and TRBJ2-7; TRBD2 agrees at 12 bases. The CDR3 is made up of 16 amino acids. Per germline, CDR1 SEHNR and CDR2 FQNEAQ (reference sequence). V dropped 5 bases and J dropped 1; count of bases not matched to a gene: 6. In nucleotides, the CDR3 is TGTGCCAGCAGCCCCCCACTAGCGGGGGGATCCTACGAGCAGTACTTC. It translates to CASSPPLAGGSYEQYF.

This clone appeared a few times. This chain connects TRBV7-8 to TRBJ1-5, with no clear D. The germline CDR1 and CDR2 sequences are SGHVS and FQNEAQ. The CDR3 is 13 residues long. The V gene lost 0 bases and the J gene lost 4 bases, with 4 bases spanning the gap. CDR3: CASSLATNQPQHF. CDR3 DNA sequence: TGTGCCAGCAGCTTAGCTACAAATCAGCCCCAGCATTTT.

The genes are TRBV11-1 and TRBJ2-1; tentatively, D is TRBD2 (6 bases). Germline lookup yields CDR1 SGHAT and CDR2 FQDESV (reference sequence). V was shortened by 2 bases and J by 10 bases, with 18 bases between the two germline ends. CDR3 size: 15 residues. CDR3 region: CASSLPGDLADEQFF. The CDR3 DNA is TGTGCCAGCAGCTTACCGGGGGATCTAGCCGACGAGCAGTTCTTC.

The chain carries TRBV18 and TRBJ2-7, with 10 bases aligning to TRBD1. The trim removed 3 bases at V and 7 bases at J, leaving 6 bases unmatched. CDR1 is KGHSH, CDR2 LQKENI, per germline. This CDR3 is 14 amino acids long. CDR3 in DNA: TGTGCCAGCTCACCCGGGACAGGGGCTGGGGAGCAGTACTTC. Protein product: CASSPGTGAGEQYF.

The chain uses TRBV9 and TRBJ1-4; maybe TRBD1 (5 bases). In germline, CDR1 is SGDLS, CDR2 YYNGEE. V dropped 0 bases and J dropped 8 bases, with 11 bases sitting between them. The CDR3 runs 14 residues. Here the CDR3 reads CASSVDRGREKLFF. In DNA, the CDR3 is TGTGCCAGCAGCGTAGATAGGGGAAGGGAAAAACTGTTTTTT.

Here the CDR3 reads CASSPGGSGSYYEQYF. In nucleotides, the CDR3 is TGCGCCAGCAGCCCAGGAGGTAGCGGCTCCTACTACGAGCAGTACTTC. V and J are TRBV5-1 and TRBJ2-7, with a tentative D call TRBD2 (6 bases). The CDR3 has 16 amino acids. The ends were cut back, 4 bases at V and 3 bases at J, with 20 bases in the middle. Germline V lookup: CDR1 SGHRS, CDR2 YFSETQ.

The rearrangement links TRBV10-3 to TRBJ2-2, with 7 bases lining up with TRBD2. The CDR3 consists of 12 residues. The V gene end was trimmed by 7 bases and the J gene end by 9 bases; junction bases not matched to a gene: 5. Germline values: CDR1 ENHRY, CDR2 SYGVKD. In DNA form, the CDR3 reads TGTGCCATCAAGAGCGGGGCAAGGGAGCTGTTTTTT. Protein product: CAIKSGARELFF.

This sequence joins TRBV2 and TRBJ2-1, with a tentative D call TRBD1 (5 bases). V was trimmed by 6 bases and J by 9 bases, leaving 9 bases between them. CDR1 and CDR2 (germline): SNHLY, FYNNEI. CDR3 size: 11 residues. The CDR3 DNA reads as TGTGCCAGCAGCAGGGAATCTGAGCAGTTCTTC. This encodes CASSRESEQFF.

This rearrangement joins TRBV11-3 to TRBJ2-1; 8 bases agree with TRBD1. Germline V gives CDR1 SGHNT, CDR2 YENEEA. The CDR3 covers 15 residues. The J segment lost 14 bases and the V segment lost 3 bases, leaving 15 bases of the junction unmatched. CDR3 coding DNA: TGTGCCAGCAGCTTCCGGACAGGGAGCCCCCTGGGAGAGTTCTTC. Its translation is CASSFRTGSPLGEFF. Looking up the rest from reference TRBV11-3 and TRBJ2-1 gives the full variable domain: EAGVVQSPRYKIIEKKQPVAFWCNPISGHNTLYWYLQNLGQGPELLIRYENEEAVDDSQLPKDRFSAERLKGVDSTLKIQPAELGDSAVYLCASSFRTGSPLGEFFGPGTRLTVL.

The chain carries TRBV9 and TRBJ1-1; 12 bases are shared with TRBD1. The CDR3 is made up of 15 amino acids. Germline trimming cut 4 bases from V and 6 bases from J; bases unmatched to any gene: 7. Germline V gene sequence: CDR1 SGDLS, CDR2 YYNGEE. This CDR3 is CASSSEGTGGAEAFF. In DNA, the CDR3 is TGTGCCAGCAGCTCCGAAGGGACAGGGGGCGCTGAAGCTTTCTTT.

The CDR3 DNA reads as TGTGCCAGCAGCTTGGGGCTAGCGGGTCTTGAGACCCAGTACTTC. Translated: CASSLGLAGLETQYF. The chain couples TRBV7-2 to TRBJ2-5, with TRBD2 matching over 8 bases. This CDR3 region has 15 residues. The V segment lost 3 bases and the J segment 5 bases; nucleotides outside the gene matches: 8. From germline, CDR1 is SGHTA and CDR2 FQGNSA.

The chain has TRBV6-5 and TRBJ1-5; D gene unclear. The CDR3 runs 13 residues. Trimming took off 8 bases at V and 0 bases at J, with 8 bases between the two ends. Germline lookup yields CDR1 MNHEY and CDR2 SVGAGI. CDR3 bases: TGTGCCAGCGGCTTGAATAGCAATCAGCCCCAGCATTTT. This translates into CASGLNSNQPQHF.

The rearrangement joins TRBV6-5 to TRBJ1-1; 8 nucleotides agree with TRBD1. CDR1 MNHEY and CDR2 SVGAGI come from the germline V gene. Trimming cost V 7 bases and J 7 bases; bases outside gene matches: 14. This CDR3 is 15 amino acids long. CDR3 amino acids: CASTKTQGAPFEAFF. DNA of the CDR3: TGTGCCAGCACTAAAACTCAGGGGGCGCCTTTTGAAGCTTTCTTT.

Written as DNA, the CDR3 is TGTGCCAGCAGCCCCCTGGACTTTTCAGATACGCAGTATTTT. Amino acid sequence: CASSPLDFSDTQYF. This chain connects TRBV14 to TRBJ2-3; TRBD2 is a possible D gene (5 bases). The CDR3 consists of 14 residues. Trimming shortened V by 4 bases and J by 4 bases, and 12 bases separated the two germline ends. The germline V gene encodes CDR1 SGHDN and CDR2 FVKESK. Complete variable domain (other parts from reference TRBV14 and TRBJ2-3): EAGVTQFPSHSVIEKGQTVTLRCDPISGHDNLYWYRRVMGKEIKFLLHFVKESKQDESGMPNNRFLAERTGGTYSTLKVQPAELEDSGVYFCASSPLDFSDTQYFGPGTRLTVL.

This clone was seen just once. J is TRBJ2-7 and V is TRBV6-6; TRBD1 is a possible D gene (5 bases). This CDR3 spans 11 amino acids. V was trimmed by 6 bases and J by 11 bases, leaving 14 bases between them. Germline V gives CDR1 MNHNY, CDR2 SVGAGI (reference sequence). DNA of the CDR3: TGTGCCAGCAGAAACGCAGGGTTGGAGTACTTC. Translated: CASRNAGLEYF.